This T cell receptor beta chain was documented in a study of patients and donors after allogeneic stem cell transplantation. TCRdb analysed the RT-PCR reads with MiXCR anew, one entry per CDR3 protein. The sample shows 160,000 or so distinct CDR3 sequences, about 24% of them seen only once. The ends lost 2 bases at V and 0 bases at J; junction bases unmatched: 3. The CDR3 has 16 residues. Per the germline V gene, CDR1 is MNHNY and CDR2 is SVGAGI (reference sequence). The source material was blood, either unsorted or a sorted T cell fraction (not recorded which). The gene calls are TRBV6-6 and TRBJ2-2; TRBD1 matches 7 bases. The receptor comes from a human donor who was either an allogeneic HSCT recipient or a stem cell or donor lymphocyte infusion donor (not recorded which). It is not recorded whose cells these are; they may come from a transplant donor. The CDR3 loop reads CASSYIGTANTGELFF. CDR3 DNA sequence: TGTGCCAGCAGTTACATCGGGACAGCGAACACCGGGGAGCTGTTTTTT.